These 24 T cell receptor beta chains came from one sample sequenced in a study of blood T cell repertoires in COVID-19. Method: immunoSEQ multiplex PCR; TCRdb's copy keeps in-frame clones and lacks some. The sample comprises 150,000 or so clones, 79% of which are singletons, and 8.1% rests with the top ten. Source material: peripheral blood. The receptors originated from a woman aged 55 to 70 with COVID-19, enrolled during active disease.

V gene TRBV10-3 combines with J gene TRBJ2-3; the match to TRBD2 covers 10 bases. The CDR3 contains 15 residues. The germline V gene has CDR1 ENHRY and CDR2 SYGVKD. The V segment lost 5 bases and the J segment 1 base; nucleotides outside the gene matches: 3. The CDR3 loop is CAISRGTSGTDTQYF. DNA for the CDR3: TGTGCCATCAGTCGGGGGACTAGCGGCACAGATACGCAGTATTTT.

The gene calls are TRBV2 and TRBJ1-1; D gene uncertain. The CDR3 spans 13 residues. Between the trimmed V and J ends, which lost 9 bases and 4 bases, there was a span of 15 bases. Germline V CDR1 and CDR2: SNHLY, FYNNEI. The CDR3 sequence: CARERVGSTEAFF. Written as DNA, the CDR3 is TGTGCCAGGGAGAGGGTCGGGAGCACTGAAGCTTTCTTT.

The chain uses TRBV7-3 and TRBJ2-1, with 12 bases matching TRBD2. Trimming removed 0 bases from V and 8 bases from J; junction bases left unmatched: 5. The CDR3 extends over 16 amino acids. The V gene's germline CDR1 is SGHTA and CDR2 FQGTGA. CDR3 coding DNA: TGTGCCAGCAGCTTAACTGGGACTAGCGGGCTGGATGAGCAGTTCTTC. Amino acids: CASSLTGTSGLDEQFF.

The chain is built from TRBV19 and TRBJ1-5, with 7 bases aligning to TRBD1. Germline V gene data show CDR1 as LNHDA and CDR2 as SQIVND (reference sequence). This CDR3 contains 16 residues. Trimming cost V 7 bases and J 4 bases; bases outside gene matches: 13. The CDR3 spells CASTEMGRGRNQPQHF. CDR3 bases: TGTGCCAGTACGGAAATGGGAAGGGGGCGAAATCAGCCCCAGCATTTT.

This clone was counted between two and nine times. The V call is TRBV30, the J call TRBJ2-5; TRBD2 aligns across 7 bases. The V segment lost 7 bases and the J segment 2 bases; nucleotides outside the gene matches: 4. The CDR3 length is 12 residues. Germline V gene lookup returns CDR1 GTSNPN and CDR2 SVGIG (reference sequence). Written as DNA, the CDR3 is TGTGCCTACCTACTAGCGCAAGAGACCCAGTACTTC. It yields the protein CAYLLAQETQYF.

The gene calls are TRBV19 and TRBJ1-2; 9 nucleotides line up with TRBD1. This CDR3 has 16 residues. CDR1 is LNHDA, CDR2 SQIVND, per germline (reference sequence). The ends lost 4 bases at V and 4 bases at J; junction bases unmatched: 10. Here the CDR3 reads CASSKKTGGFSYGYTF. The CDR3 nucleotides read TGTGCCAGTAGTAAAAAAACAGGGGGCTTCAGCTATGGCTACACCTTC. Variable domain in full (rest from reference TRBV19 and TRBJ1-2): DGGITQSPKYLFRKEGQNVTLSCEQNLNHDAMYWYRQDPGQGLRLIYYSQIVNDFQKGDIAEGYSVSREKKESFPLTVTSAQKNPTAFYLCASSKKTGGFSYGYTFGSGTRLTVV.

This clone was counted a single time. The chain carries TRBV14 and TRBJ2-2, with D possibly being TRBD2 (7 bases). CDR3 length: 15 amino acids. Germline CDR1 SGHDN, CDR2 FVKESK. Trimming stripped 2 bases from V and 7 bases from J, with 14 bases between. In DNA form, the CDR3 reads TGTGCCAGCAGCCAATACGGGGGGCTCGGCGGGGAGCTGTTTTTT. Translated, it gives CASSQYGGLGGELFF.

The chain uses TRBV21-1 and TRBJ2-6; the table gives TRBD1 as D, unverified against the DNA. TRBV21-1 is annotated as a pseudogene. The CDR3 runs 18 residues. The CDR3 DNA reads as TGTGCCAGCAGCAAAGACGGGACAGGGTCGCCTGGGGCCAACGTCCTGACTTTC. Translating gives CASSKDGTGSPGANVLTF.

This clone occurred once. The chain combines TRBV19 with TRBJ2-7; 12 bases map to TRBD2. Unmatched junction bases numbered 6, after V lost 9 bases and J lost 9 bases. CDR1 and CDR2 (germline): LNHDA, SQIVND (reference sequence). This CDR3 has 12 residues. CDR3 DNA: TGTGCCAGCGAAGGGACTAGCGGGTGGCAGTACTTC. As protein: CASEGTSGWQYF.

The rearrangement links TRBV7-3 to TRBJ2-3; 7 bases are shared with TRBD1. The germline V gene encodes CDR1 SGHTA and CDR2 FQGTGA. Unmatched junction bases numbered 11, after V lost 2 bases and J lost 6 bases. This CDR3 is built from 16 residues. CDR3 protein: CASSLLEYRGADTQYF. CDR3 sequence (DNA): TGTGCCAGCAGCTTATTGGAATACAGGGGAGCGGATACGCAGTATTTT. The entire variable domain, with the rest obtained from reference TRBV7-3 and TRBJ2-3, is as follows: GAGVSQTPSNKVTEKGKYVELRCDPISGHTALYWYRQSLGQGPEFLIYFQGTGAADDSGLPNDRFFAVRPEGSVSTLKIQRTERGDSAVYLCASSLLEYRGADTQYFGPGTRLTVL.

This sequence joins TRBV7-6 and TRBJ1-5; 7 positions agree with TRBD1. The junction had 1 base not matched to a gene; V was cut back by 0 bases and J by 2 bases. Looked up from germline, CDR1 is SGHVS and CDR2 is FNYEAQ. CDR3 length: 15 amino acids. DNA of the CDR3: TGTGCCAGCAGCTTAGCTACAGGGGGCAATCAGCCCCAGCATTTT. It yields the protein CASSLATGGNQPQHF.

This clone has more than one count but fewer than ten. The chain links TRBV7-9 to TRBJ2-5; 7 bases fit TRBD2. Germline lookup yields CDR1 SEHNR and CDR2 FQNEAQ (reference sequence). V lost 11 bases and J lost 8; bases outside the gene matches: 11. The CDR3 spans 12 residues. CDR3: CAHREGWITQYF. CDR3 DNA sequence: TGTGCCCATAGGGAGGGTTGGATAACCCAGTACTTC.

This sequence joins TRBV9 and TRBJ1-1, with 8 nucleotides matching TRBD1. The germline CDR1 and CDR2 sequences are SGDLS and YYNGEE. The CDR3 runs 14 residues. V was pared by 3 bases and J by 11 bases, with 12 bases of the junction left unmatched. The CDR3 coding sequence is TGTGCCAGCAGCGCCCGGGACAGGACCCCTTTTGCTTTCTTT. Its protein product is CASSARDRTPFAFF.

The chain has TRBV5-1 and TRBJ2-7; the match to TRBD1 covers 8 bases. Germline lookup yields CDR1 SGHRS and CDR2 YFSETQ. CDR3 length: 14 residues. J lost 5 bases, V lost 2 bases, and 6 bases had no gene match. Here the CDR3 DNA reads TGCGCCAGCAGCTTAGGACAGGGATTCGACGAGCAGTACTTC. It specifies CASSLGQGFDEQYF.

A word on this clone: At one boundary the junction diverges from the germline segment, which might be a read error. V and J are TRBV13 and TRBJ2-3, with 13 bases fitting TRBD2. Germline loops: CDR1 PRHDT, CDR2 FYEKMQ (reference sequence). The CDR3 has 15 amino acids. CDR3 protein: CASSIGLAGADTQYF. The CDR3 DNA sequence: TGTGCCAGCAGCATAGGACTAGCGGGAGCGGATACGCAGTATTTT.

The V call is TRBV7-2, the J call TRBJ2-1; 8 positions agree with TRBD2. Germline values: CDR1 SGHTA, CDR2 FQGNSA. The CDR3 is 17 amino acids. V shed 1 base and J 5 bases; nucleotides not matched to a gene: 10. CDR3 amino acids: CASSLGSGRGGNNEQFF. The CDR3 bases are TGTGCCAGCAGCTTAGGCAGCGGGCGCGGGGGGAACAATGAGCAGTTCTTC. Full variable domain (remainder filled in from reference TRBV7-2 and TRBJ2-1): GAGVSQSPSNKVTEKGKDVELRCDPISGHTALYWYRQSLGQGLEFLIYFQGNSAPDKSGLPSDRFSAERTGGSVSTLTIQRTQQEDSAVYLCASSLGSGRGGNNEQFFGPGTRLTVL.

The chain carries TRBV7-9 and TRBJ2-7; maybe TRBD1 (7 bases). Germline V gene lookup returns CDR1 SEHNR and CDR2 FQNEAQ (reference sequence). The length of the CDR3 is 15 residues. V was cut by 4 bases and J by 4 bases, with 17 bases left in between. The CDR3 region is CASSSSGGQTYEQYF. The CDR3 coding sequence is TGTGCCAGCAGCTCCTCAGGGGGGCAGACGTACGAGCAGTACTTC.

Points on this clone: The junction and the germline gene differ at one end; a read error may be behind it. V usage is TRBV5-1 and J usage is TRBJ2-1, with 7 bases lining up with TRBD2. The CDR3 totals 13 residues. The V gene's germline CDR1 is SGHRS and CDR2 YFSETQ. The CDR3 sequence is CASSLGGGDHHLF. The CDR3 nucleotides are TGCGCCAGCAGCTTGGGGGGAGGGGACCACCATCTCTTC.

The chain recombines TRBV20-1 with TRBJ2-7; 7 positions agree with TRBD2. The CDR3 totals 14 residues. Germline CDR1 is DFQATT and CDR2 is SNEGSKA (reference sequence). The V gene end was trimmed by 3 bases and the J gene end by 5 bases; junction bases not matched to a gene: 10. In DNA, the CDR3 is TGCAGTGCTAGTACGGCTAGCGGATCTCACGAGCAGTACTTC. This translates into CSASTASGSHEQYF.

The V gene is TRBV5-1, the J gene TRBJ2-1, with 9 bases that match TRBD2. CDR3 size: 15 residues. Germline V CDR1 and CDR2: SGHRS, YFSETQ. Unmatched junction bases numbered 9, after V lost 2 bases and J lost 9 bases. The CDR3 loop is CASSLALAGSGEQFF. The CDR3 DNA sequence: TGCGCCAGCAGCTTAGCTCTAGCGGGGAGTGGTGAGCAGTTCTTC.

The V call is TRBV19, the J call TRBJ2-1; 7 bases agree with TRBD2. The ends lost 5 bases at V and 2 bases at J; junction bases unmatched: 0. Germline V CDR1 and CDR2: LNHDA, SQIVND (reference sequence). The CDR3 is made up of 13 amino acids. CDR3 amino acids: CASSGGAYNEQFF. The CDR3 DNA is TGTGCCAGTAGTGGGGGGGCCTACAATGAGCAGTTCTTC. The full variable domain, its missing parts supplied by reference TRBV19 and TRBJ2-1, is DGGITQSPKYLFRKEGQNVTLSCEQNLNHDAMYWYRQDPGQGLRLIYYSQIVNDFQKGDIAEGYSVSREKKESFPLTVTSAQKNPTAFYLCASSGGAYNEQFFGPGTRLTVL.

The chain carries TRBV28 and TRBJ2-7, with TRBD2 matching over 9 bases. The ends lost 2 bases at V and 7 bases at J; junction bases unmatched: 18. The germline V gene encodes CDR1 MDHEN and CDR2 SYDVKM. This CDR3 spans 18 amino acids. The CDR3 DNA is TGTGCCAGCAGTTTACCTTGGAGTTGGCGGGAGGGCAGGAGGGAGCAGTACTTC. Residues: CASSLPWSWREGRREQYF.

The J gene is TRBJ2-7, the V gene TRBV5-6; the match to TRBD2 covers 11 bases. CDR1 SGHDT and CDR2 YYEEEE come from the germline V gene. Germline trimming cut 4 bases from V and 2 bases from J; bases unmatched to any gene: 5. The CDR3 runs 15 residues. The CDR3 is CASSPDSGRAYEQYF. The CDR3 nucleotides read TGTGCCAGCAGCCCGGATAGCGGGAGGGCCTACGAGCAGTACTTC.

This clone was recorded a few times. Germline is not matched at one junction end, which may reflect a read error. The chain links TRBV4-1 to TRBJ2-7, with 12 bases identical to TRBD2. The CDR3 contains 15 residues. Germline-derived CDR1 and CDR2 are MGHRA and YSYEKL. CDR3 bases: TGCGCCAGCAGCCAACCTGGACTAGCGGGGATTCCGTACCGATTC. Protein sequence: CASSQPGLAGIPYRF.